Listed below are T cell receptor beta chains from one sample, sequenced in a study of molecular identifiers for immune sequencing clone quantification. TCRdb re-derived calls from the PCR reads in MiXCR, one entry per CDR3 protein. This table has about 40,000 distinct CDR3 sequences, about 24% appearing once. The source material was naive CD8+ T cells from blood, with Jurkat cell RNA spiked in. These receptors were taken from a human donor in good health. Some libraries in this study had Jurkat cell RNA spiked in. CDR3s include the opening cysteine and the closing phenylalanine or tryptophan. The D gene is left open where the match is weak. Size is stated as once, few, many or a size class.

v_gene: TRBV28
abundance: medium-sized
j_gene: TRBJ2-7
d_gene: .
CDR3nt: TGTGCCAGCAGCCCAATAGACAGGTCCTTATACGAGCAGTACTTC
CDR3aa: CASSPIDRSLYEQYF

v_gene: TRBV29-1
abundance: medium-sized
j_gene: TRBJ2-6
d_gene: .
CDR3nt: TGCAGCGTTGTATGGTCAGCCAGCTCTGGGGCCAACGTCCTGACTTTC
CDR3aa: CSVVWSASSGANVLTF

v_gene: TRBV29-1
abundance: many
j_gene: TRBJ2-7
d_gene: .
CDR3nt: TGCAGCGTTGTCATGGTCGGCTACTACGAGCAGTACTTC
CDR3aa: CSVVMVGYYEQYF

v_gene: TRBV4-3
abundance: many
j_gene: TRBJ2-5
d_gene: .
CDR3nt: TGCGCCAGCACCGCGGGTCCCGGGGAGACCCAGTACTTC
CDR3aa: CASTAGPGETQYF

v_gene: TRBV12-3/TRBV12-4
abundance: many
j_gene: TRBJ2-3
d_gene: .
CDR3nt: TGTGCCAGCAGTGTCGGCCCCACAGATACGCAGTATTTT
CDR3aa: CASSVGPTDTQYF

v_gene: TRBV19
abundance: many
j_gene: TRBJ2-3
d_gene: .
CDR3nt: TGTGCCAGTGGGATCCCAGATACGCAGTATTTT
CDR3aa: CASGIPDTQYF

v_gene: TRBV5-1
abundance: many
j_gene: TRBJ2-5
d_gene: .
CDR3nt: TGCGCCAGCAGCTTGGAGGCAACCCAAGAGACCCAGTACTTC
CDR3aa: CASSLEATQETQYF

v_gene: TRBV30
abundance: few
j_gene: TRBJ2-5
d_gene: TRBD1
CDR3nt: TGTGCCTGGAGCCCGGGACAGGGAGGTGAGACCCAGTACTTC
CDR3aa: CAWSPGQGGETQYF

v_gene: TRBV2
abundance: many
j_gene: TRBJ1-1
d_gene: .
CDR3nt: TGTGCCAGCAGTGATCCGGGGGGGGCGCATGAAGCTTTCTTT
CDR3aa: CASSDPGGAHEAFF

v_gene: TRBV4-3
abundance: many
j_gene: TRBJ2-4
d_gene: .
CDR3nt: TGCGCCAGCAGCCAAGATCTAGAGAACATTCAGTACTTC
CDR3aa: CASSQDLENIQYF